Sequencing of this TCR beta chain was carried out in a study of shared clonotypes between healthy human individuals. General study findings and limits: Rarefaction showed that sequencing of sorted subsets was incomplete (despite large depth).

For this clone: Its antigen is unidentified.

The authors ran the assay at deep level. Replicate sorted-subset PCRs were loaded with around 0.2 ug DNA, about 28,000 T cell genomes. TCRdb keeps only in-frame clones here, not all; method: immunoSEQ multiplex PCR. The sample comprises about 1,900,000 clones, about 95% of which are singletons, and around 1% rests with the top ten. Germline CDR1 MDHEN, CDR2 SYDVKM. The CDR3 totals 12 residues. V lost 4 bases to trimming and J lost 6 bases, with 10 bases between them. Terminally differentiated effector memory CD45RA+ cells were excluded from the naive CD8 cells, which were CD45RO-negative and positively selected for CCR7.

The sequencing sample was made of naive CD8+ T cells sorted from blood. This receptor was obtained from a man between 18 and 35 years old in good health. The chain uses TRBV28 and TRBJ2-7; no firm D call. CDR3 DNA sequence: TGTGCCAGCAGTTCCGGAGTTTTCGAGCAGTACTTC. Protein: CASSSGVFEQYF.